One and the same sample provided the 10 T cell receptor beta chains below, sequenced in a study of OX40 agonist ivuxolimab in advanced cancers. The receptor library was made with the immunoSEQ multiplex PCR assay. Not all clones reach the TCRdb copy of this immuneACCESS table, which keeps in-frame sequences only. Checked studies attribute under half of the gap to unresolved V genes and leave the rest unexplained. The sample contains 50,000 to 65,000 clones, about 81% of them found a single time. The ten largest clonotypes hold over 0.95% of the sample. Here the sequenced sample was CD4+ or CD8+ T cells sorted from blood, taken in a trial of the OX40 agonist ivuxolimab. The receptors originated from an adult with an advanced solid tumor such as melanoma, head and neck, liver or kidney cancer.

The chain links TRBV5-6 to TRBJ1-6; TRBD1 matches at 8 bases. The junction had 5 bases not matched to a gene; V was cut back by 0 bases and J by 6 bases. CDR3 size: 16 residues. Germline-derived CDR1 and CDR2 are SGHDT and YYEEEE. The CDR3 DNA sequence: TGTGCCAGCAGCTTGGCAAGGGACAGGTTTAATTCACCCCTCCACTTT. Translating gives CASSLARDRFNSPLHF. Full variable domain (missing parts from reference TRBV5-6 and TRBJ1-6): DAGVTQSPTHLIKTRGQQVTLRCSPKSGHDTVSWYQQALGQGPQFIFQYYEEEERQRGNFPDRFSGHQFPNYSSELNVNALLLGDSALYLCASSLARDRFNSPLHFGNGTRLTVT.

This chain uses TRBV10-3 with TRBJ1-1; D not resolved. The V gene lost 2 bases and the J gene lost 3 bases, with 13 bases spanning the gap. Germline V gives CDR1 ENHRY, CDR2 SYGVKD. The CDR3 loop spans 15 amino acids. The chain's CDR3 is CAISESGLGDTEAFF. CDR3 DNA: TGTGCCATCAGTGAGAGTGGACTCGGGGACACTGAAGCTTTCTTT.

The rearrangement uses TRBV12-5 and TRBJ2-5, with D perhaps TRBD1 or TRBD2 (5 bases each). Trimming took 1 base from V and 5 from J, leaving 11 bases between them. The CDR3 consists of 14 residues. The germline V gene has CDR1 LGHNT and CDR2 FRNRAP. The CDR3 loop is CASGLGGYTETQYF. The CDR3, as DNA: TGTGCTAGTGGTTTGGGGGGGTACACGGAGACCCAGTACTTC.

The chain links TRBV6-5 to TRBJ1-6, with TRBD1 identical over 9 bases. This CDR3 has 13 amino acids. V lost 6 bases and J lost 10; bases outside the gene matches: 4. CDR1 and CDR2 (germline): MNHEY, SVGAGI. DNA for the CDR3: TGTGCCAGCAGGGGACAGGGTAAATCACCCCTCCACTTT. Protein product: CASRGQGKSPLHF.

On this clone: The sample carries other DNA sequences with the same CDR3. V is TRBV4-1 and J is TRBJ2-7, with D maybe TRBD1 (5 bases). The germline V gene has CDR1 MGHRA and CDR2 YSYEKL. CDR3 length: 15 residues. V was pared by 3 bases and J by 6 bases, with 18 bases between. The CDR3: CASSQGPVDFGEQYF. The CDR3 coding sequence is TGCGCCAGCAGCCAGGGGCCTGTCGATTTCGGCGAGCAGTACTTC.

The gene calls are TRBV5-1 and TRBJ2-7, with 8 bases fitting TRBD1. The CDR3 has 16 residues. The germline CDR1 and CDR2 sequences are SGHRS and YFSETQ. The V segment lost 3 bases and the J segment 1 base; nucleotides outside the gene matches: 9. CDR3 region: CASSSGTGWTSYEQYF. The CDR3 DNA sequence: TGCGCCAGCAGCTCTGGGACAGGCTGGACTTCCTACGAGCAGTACTTC.

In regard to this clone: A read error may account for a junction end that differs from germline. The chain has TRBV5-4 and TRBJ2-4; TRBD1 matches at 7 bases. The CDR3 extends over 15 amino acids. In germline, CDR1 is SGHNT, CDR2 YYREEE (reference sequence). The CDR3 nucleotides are TGTGCCAGCAGCACCATGACAGGGTTAGGATCCCCCAGTAACTTC. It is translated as CASSTMTGLGSPSNF.

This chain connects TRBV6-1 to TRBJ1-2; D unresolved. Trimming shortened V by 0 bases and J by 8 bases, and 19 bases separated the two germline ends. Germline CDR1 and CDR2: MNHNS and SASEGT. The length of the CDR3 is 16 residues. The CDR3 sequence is CASSEAHPAPFWGYTF. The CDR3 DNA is TGTGCCAGCAGTGAAGCCCACCCAGCCCCGTTCTGGGGCTACACCTTC.

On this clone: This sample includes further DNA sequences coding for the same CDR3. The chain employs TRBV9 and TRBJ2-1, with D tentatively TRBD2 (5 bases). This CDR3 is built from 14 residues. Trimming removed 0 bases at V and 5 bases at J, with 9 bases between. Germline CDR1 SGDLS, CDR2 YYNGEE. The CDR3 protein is CASSVDGRDNEQFF. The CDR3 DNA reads TGTGCCAGCAGCGTAGATGGGCGGGACAATGAGCAGTTCTTC.

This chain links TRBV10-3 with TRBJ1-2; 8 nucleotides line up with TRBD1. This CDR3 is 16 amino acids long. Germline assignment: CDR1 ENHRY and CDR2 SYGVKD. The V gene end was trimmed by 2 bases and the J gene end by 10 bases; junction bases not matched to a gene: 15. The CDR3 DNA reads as TGTGCCATCAGTGAGCAAAAAGGACAGGGCGAAACCTACTACACCTTC. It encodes CAISEQKGQGETYYTF.